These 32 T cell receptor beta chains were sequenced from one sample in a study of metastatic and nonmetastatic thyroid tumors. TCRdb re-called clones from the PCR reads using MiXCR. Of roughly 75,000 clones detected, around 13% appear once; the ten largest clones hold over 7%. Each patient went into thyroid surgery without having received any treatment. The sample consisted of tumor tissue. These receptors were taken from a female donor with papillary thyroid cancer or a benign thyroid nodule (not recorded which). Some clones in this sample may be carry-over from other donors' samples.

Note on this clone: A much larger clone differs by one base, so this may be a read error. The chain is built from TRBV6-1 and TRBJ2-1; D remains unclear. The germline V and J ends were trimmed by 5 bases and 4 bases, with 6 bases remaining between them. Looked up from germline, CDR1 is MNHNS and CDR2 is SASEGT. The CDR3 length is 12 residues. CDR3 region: CASSTSYNEQFF. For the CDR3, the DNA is TGTGCCAGCAGTACCAGTTACAATGAGCAGTTCTTC.

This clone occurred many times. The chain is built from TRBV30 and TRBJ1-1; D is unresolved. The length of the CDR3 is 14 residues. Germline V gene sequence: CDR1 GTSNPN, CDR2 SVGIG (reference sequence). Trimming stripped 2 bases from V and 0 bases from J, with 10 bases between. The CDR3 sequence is CAWSPTPLNTEAFF. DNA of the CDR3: TGTGCCTGGAGTCCTACCCCGTTGAACACTGAAGCTTTCTTT. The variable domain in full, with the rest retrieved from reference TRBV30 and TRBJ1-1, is SQTIHQWPATLVQPVGSPLSLECTVEGTSNPNLYWYRQAAGRGLQLLFYSVGIGQISSEVPQNLSASRPQDRQFILSSKKLLLSDSGFYLCAWSPTPLNTEAFFGQGTRLTVV.

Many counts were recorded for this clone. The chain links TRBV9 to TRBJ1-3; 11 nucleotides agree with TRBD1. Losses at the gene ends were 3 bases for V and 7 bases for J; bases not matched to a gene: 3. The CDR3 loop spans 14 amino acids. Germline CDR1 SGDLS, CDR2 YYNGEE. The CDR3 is CASSARDRGNTIYF. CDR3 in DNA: TGTGCCAGCAGCGCCCGGGACAGGGGGAACACCATATATTTT. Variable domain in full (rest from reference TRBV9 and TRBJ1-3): DSGVTQTPKHLITATGQRVTLRCSPRSGDLSVYWYQQSLDQGLQFLIQYYNGEERAKGNILERFSAQQFPDLHSELNLSSLELGDSALYFCASSARDRGNTIYFGEGSWLTVV.

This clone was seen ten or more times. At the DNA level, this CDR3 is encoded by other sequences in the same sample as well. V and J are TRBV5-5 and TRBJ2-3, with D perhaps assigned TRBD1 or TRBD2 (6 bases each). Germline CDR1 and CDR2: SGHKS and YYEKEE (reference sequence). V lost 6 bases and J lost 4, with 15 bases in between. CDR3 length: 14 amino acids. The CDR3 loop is CASIGGTYADTQYF. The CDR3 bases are TGTGCCAGCATAGGGGGGACCTATGCAGATACGCAGTATTTT.

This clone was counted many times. The CDR3, as DNA: TGTGCCAGCCGACTTCGACAGGGAAGTCAAGAGACCCAGTACTTC. It is translated as CASRLRQGSQETQYF. The V call is TRBV27, the J call TRBJ2-5; TRBD1 agrees at 7 bases. The germline CDR1 and CDR2 sequences are MNHEY and SMNVEV (reference sequence). Losses at the gene ends were 8 bases for V and 2 bases for J; bases not matched to a gene: 11. The CDR3 consists of 15 residues.

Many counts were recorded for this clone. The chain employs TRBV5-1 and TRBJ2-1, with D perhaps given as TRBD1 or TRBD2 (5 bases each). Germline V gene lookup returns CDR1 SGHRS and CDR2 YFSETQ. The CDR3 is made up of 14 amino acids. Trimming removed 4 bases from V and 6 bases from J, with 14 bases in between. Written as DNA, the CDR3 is TGCGCCAGCAGCCCCGGGACCGAGGGCAATGAGCAGTTCTTC. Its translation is CASSPGTEGNEQFF.

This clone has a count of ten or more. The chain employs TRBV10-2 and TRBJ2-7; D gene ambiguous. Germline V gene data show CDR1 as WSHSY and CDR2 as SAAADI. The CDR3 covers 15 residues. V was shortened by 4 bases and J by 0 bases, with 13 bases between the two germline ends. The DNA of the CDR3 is TGCGCCAGCAGTGGATCGGGTCTCAGCTCCTACGAGCAGTACTTC. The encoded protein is CASSGSGLSSYEQYF.

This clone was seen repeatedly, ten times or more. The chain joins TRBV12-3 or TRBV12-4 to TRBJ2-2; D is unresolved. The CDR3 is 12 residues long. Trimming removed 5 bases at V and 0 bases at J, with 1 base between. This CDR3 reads CASSPNTGELFF. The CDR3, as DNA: TGTGCCAGCAGTCCGAACACCGGGGAGCTGTTTTTT.

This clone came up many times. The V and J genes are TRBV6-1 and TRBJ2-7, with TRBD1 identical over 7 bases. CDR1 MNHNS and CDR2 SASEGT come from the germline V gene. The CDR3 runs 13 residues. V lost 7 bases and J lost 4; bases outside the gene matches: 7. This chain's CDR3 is CASKTTGWYEQYF. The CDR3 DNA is TGTGCCAGCAAAACGACAGGGTGGTACGAGCAGTACTTC.

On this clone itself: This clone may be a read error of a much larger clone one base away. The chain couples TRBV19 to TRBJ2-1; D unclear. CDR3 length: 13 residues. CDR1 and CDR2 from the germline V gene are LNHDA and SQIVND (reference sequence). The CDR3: CASGIVGYNEQFF. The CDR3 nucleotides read TGTGCCAGTGGTATAGTAGGGTACAATGAGCAGTTCTTC.

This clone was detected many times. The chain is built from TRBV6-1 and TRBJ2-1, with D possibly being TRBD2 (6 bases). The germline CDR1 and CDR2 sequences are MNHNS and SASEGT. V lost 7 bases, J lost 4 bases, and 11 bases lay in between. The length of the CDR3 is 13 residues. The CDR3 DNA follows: TGTGCCAGCACCGGACTACCTTACAATGAGCAGTTCTTC. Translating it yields CASTGLPYNEQFF.

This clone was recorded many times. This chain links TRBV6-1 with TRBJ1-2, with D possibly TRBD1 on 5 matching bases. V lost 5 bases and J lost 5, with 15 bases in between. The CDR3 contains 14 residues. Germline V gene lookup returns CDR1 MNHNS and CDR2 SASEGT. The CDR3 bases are TGTGCCAGCAGTTCGATGGGCAGGGTGTATGGCTACACCTTC. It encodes CASSSMGRVYGYTF.

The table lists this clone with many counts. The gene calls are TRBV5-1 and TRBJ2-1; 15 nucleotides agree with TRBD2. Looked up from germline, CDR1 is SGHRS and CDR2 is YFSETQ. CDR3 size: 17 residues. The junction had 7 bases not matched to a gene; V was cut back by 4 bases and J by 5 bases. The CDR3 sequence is CASSRGLAGGGDNEQFF. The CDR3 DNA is TGCGCCAGCAGCCGCGGACTAGCGGGAGGGGGGGACAATGAGCAGTTCTTC.

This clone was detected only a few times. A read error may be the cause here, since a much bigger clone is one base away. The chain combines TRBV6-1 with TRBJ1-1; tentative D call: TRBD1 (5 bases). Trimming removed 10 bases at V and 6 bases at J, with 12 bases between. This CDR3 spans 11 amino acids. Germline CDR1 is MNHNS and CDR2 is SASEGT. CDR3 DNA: TGTGCCATCCGGGGGGGACCTGAAGCTTTCTTT. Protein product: CAIRGGPEAFF.

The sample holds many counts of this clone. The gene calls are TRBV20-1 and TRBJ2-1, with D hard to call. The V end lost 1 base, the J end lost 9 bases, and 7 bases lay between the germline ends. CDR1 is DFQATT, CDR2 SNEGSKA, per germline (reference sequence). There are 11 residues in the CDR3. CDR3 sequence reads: CSARVDFEQFF. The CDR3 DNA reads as TGCAGTGCTAGAGTTGACTTTGAGCAGTTCTTC.

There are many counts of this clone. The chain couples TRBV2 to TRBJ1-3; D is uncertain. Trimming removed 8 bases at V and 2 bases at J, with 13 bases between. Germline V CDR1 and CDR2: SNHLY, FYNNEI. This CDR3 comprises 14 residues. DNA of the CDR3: TGTGCCAGCGGCGGGAGGGTTCCTGGAAACACCATATATTTT. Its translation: CASGGRVPGNTIYF.

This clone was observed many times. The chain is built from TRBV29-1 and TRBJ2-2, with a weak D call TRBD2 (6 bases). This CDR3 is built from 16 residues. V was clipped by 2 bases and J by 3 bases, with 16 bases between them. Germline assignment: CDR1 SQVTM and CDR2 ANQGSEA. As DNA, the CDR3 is TGCAGCGTTGAATATCTTAATAGCGGATACACCGGGGAGCTGTTTTTT. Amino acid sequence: CSVEYLNSGYTGELFF.

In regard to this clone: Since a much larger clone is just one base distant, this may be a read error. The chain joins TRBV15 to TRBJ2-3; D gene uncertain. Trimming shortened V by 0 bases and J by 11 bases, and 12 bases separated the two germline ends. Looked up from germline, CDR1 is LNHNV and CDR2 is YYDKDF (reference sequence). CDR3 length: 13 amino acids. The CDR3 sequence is CATSRDPRSEQYF. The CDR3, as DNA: TGTGCCACCAGCAGAGATCCAAGGTCGGAGCAGTATTTT.

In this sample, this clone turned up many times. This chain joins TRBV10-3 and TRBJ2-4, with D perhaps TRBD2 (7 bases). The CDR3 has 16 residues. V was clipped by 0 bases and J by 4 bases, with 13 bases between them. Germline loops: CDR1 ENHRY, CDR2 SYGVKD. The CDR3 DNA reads TGTGCCATCAGTGAGTCGAGGGGGGGACCTAAAAACATTCAGTACTTC. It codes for CAISESRGGPKNIQYF.

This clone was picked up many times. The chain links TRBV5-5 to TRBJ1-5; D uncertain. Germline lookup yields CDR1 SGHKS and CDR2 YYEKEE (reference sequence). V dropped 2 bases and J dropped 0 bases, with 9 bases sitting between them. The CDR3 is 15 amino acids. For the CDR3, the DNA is TGTGCCAGCAGCTTAGACTCATATAGCAATCAGCCCCAGCATTTT. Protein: CASSLDSYSNQPQHF. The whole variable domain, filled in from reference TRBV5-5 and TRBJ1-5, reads DAGVTQSPTHLIKTRGQQVTLRCSPISGHKSVSWYQQVLGQGPQFIFQYYEKEERGRGNFPDRFSARQFPNYSSELNVNALLLGDSALYLCASSLDSYSNQPQHFGDGTRLSIL.

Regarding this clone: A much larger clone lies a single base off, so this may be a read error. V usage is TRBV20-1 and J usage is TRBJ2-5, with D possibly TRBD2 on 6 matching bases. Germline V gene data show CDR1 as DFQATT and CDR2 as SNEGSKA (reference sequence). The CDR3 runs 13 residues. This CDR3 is CSARVSSGETKYF. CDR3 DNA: TGCAGTGCTAGGGTTTCTTCGGGAGAGACCAAGTACTTC.

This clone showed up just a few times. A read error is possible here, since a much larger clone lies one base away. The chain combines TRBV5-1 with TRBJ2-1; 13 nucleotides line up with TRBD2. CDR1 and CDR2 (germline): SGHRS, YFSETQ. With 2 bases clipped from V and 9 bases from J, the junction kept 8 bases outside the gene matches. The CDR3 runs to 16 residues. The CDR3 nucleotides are TGCGCCAGCAGCTTTCCCGGACTAGCGGGAGCATCTGAGCAGTTCTTC. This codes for CASSFPGLAGASEQFF.

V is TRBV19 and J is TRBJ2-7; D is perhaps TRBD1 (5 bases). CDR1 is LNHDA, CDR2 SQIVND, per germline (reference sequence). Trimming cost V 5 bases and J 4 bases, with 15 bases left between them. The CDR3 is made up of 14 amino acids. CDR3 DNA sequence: TGTGCCAGTAGTTGGGGCCCCGGCTCATACGAGCAGTACTTC. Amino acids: CASSWGPGSYEQYF.

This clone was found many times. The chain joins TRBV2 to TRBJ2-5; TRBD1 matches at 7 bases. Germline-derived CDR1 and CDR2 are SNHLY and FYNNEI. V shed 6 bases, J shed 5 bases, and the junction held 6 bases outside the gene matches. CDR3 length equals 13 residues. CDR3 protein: CASRRQGWETQYF. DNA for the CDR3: TGTGCCAGCAGAAGACAGGGTTGGGAGACCCAGTACTTC. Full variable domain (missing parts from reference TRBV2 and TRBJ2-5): EPEVTQTPSHQVTQMGQEVILRCVPISNHLYFYWYRQILGQKVEFLVSFYNNEISEKSEIFDDQFSVERPDGSNFTLKIRSTKLEDSAMYFCASRRQGWETQYFGPGTRLLVL.

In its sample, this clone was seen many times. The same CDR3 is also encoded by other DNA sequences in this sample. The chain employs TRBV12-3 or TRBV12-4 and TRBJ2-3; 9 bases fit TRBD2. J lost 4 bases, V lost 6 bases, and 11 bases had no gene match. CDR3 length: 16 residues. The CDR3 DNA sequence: TGTGCCAGCAGACCTAGCGGGGCCCGGCCCCCAGATACGCAGTATTTT. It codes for CASRPSGARPPDTQYF.

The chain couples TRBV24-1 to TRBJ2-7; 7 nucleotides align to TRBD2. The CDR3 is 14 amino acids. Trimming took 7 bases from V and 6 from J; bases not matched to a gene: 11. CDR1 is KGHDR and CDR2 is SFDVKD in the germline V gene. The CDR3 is CATSPGLPYCEQYF. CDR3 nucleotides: TGTGCCACCAGCCCGGGACTACCCTACTGCGAGCAGTACTTC.

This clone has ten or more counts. The CDR3 region is CASSFRLAGNNEQFF. CDR3 nucleotides: TGTGCCAGCAGCTTCAGACTAGCAGGCAACAATGAGCAGTTCTTC. The V and J genes are TRBV7-3 and TRBJ2-1, with 7 bases matching TRBD2. The CDR3 is made up of 15 amino acids. Trimming took 3 bases from V and 5 from J; bases not matched to a gene: 7. The germline V gene has CDR1 SGHTA and CDR2 FQGTGA. The variable domain in full, completed from reference TRBV7-3 and TRBJ2-1, reads GAGVSQTPSNKVTEKGKYVELRCDPISGHTALYWYRQSLGQGPEFLIYFQGTGAADDSGLPNDRFFAVRPEGSVSTLKIQRTERGDSAVYLCASSFRLAGNNEQFFGPGTRLTVL.

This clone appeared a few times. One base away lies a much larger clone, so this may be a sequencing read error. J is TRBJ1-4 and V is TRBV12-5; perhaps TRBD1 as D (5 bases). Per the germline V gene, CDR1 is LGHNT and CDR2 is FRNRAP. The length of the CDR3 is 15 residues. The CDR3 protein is CASGSRQTTNEELFF. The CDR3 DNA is TGTGCTAGTGGTTCCCGACAGACAACTAATGAAGAACTGTTTTTT.

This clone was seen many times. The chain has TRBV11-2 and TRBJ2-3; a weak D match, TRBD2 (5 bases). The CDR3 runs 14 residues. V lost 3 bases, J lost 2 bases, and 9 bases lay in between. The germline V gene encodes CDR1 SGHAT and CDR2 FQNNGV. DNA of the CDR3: TGTGCCAGCAGCTTGACTACCTACACAGATACGCAGTATTTT. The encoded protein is CASSLTTYTDTQYF.

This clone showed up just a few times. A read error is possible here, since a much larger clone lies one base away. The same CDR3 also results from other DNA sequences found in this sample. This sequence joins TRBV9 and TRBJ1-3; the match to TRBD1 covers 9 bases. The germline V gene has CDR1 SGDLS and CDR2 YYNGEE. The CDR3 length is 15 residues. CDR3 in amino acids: CASSVGTGFGNTIYF. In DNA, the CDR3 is TGTGCTAGCAGCGTAGGGACAGGGTTTGGAAACACCATATATTTT.

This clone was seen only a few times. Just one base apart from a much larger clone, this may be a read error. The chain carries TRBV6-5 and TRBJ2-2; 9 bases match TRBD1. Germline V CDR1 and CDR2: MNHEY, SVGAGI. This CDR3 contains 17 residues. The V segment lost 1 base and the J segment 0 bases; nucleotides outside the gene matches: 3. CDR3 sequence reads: CASSYWGDRANTGELFF. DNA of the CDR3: TGTGCCAGCAGTTACTGGGGGGACAGGGCGAACACCGGGGAGCTGTTTTTT.

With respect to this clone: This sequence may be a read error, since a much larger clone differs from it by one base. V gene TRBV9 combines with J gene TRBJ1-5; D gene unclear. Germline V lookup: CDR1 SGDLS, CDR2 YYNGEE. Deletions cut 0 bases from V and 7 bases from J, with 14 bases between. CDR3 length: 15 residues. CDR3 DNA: TGTGCCAGCAGCGTAGAAGGGCGCCACGTACAGCCCCAGCATTTT. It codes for CASSVEGRHVQPQHF. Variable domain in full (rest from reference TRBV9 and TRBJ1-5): DSGVTQTPKHLITATGQRVTLRCSPRSGDLSVYWYQQSLDQGLQFLIQYYNGEERAKGNILERFSAQQFPDLHSELNLSSLELGDSALYFCASSVEGRHVQPQHFGDGTRLSIL.